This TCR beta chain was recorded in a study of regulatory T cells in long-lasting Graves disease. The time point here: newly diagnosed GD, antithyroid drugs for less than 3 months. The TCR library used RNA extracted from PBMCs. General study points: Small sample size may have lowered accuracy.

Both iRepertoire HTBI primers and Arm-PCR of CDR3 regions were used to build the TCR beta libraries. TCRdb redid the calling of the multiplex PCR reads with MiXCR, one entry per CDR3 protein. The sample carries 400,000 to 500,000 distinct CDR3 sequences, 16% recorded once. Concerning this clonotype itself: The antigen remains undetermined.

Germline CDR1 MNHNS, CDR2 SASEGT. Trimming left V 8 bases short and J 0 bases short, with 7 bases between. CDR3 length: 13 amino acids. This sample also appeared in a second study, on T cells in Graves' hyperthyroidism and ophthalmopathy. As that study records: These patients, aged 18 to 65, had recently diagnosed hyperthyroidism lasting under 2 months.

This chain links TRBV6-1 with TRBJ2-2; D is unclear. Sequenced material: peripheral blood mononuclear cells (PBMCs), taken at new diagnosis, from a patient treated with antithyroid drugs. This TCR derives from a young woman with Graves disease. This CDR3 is CASAEPNTGELFF. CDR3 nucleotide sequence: TGTGCCAGCGCCGAGCCGAACACCGGGGAGCTGTTTTTT.